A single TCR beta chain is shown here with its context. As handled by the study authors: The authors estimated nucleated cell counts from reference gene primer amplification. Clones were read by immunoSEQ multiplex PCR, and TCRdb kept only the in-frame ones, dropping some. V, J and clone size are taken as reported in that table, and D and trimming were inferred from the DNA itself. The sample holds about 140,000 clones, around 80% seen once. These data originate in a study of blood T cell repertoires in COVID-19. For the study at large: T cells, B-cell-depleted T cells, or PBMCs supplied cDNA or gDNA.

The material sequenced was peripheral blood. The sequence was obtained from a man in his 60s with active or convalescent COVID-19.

CDR3 coding DNA: TGCGCCAGCAGCCCCGGTGCCGAGCAGTACTTC. It is translated as CASSPGAEQYF. J is TRBJ2-7 and V is TRBV5-1; D unresolved. CDR1 is SGHRS and CDR2 is YFSETQ in the germline V gene. V gave up 4 bases and J gave up 6 bases, with 8 bases separating them. The CDR3 contains 11 residues.